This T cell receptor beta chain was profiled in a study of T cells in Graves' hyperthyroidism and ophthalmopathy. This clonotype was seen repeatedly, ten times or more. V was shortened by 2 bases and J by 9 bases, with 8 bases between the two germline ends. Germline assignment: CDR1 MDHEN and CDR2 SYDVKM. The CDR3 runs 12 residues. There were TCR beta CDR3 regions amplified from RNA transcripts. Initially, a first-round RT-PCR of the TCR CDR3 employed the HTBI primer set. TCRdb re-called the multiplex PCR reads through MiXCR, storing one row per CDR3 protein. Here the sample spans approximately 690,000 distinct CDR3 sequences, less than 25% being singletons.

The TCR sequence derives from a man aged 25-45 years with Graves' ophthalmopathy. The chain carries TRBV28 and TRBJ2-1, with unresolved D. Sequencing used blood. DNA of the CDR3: TGTGCCAGCAGTTTAATGTTGGGTGAGCAGTTCTTC. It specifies CASSLMLGEQFF.